This TCR beta chain originates from a study of blood T cell repertoires in COVID-19. For the study at large: COVID-19 samples, acute and convalescent, were from the United States, Italy and Spain.

The CDR3 sequence is 13 residues long. The germline V gene encodes CDR1 MGHRA and CDR2 YSYEKL. Trimming removed 4 bases from V and 6 bases from J, with 13 bases in between. Repertoires were generated with immunoSEQ multiplex PCR, while TCRdb's copy carries only in-frame clones and drops some. The repertoire holds 55,000 to 85,000 clones, less than 85% seen once, with around 20% in the top ten. By sample fraction, this clone is large (0.1 to 1%). The source is a man between 60 and 75 years old with acute or convalescent COVID-19. The material sequenced was peripheral blood. The chain links TRBV4-1 to TRBJ2-7; a weak D match, TRBD1 (6 bases). As DNA, the CDR3 is TGCGCCAGCAGCCCACAGGGTTCTCTCGAGCAGTACTTC. Protein product: CASSPQGSLEQYF.